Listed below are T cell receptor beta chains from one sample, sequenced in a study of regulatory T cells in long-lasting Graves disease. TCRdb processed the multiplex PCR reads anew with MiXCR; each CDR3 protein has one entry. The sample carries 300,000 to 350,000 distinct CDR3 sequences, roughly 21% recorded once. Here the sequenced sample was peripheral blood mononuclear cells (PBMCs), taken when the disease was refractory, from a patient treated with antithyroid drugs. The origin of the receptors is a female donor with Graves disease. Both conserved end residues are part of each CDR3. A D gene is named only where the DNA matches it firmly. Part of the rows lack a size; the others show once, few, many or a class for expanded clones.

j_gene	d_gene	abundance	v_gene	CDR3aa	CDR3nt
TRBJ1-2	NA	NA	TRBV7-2	CASSLDGAATGANYGYTF	TGTGCCAGCAGCTTAGACGGGGCAGCTACCGGGGCTAACTATGGCTACACCTTC
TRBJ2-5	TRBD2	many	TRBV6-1	CASSPSGTSFYQETQYF	TGTGCCAGCAGCCCGTCCGGGACTAGCTTTTATCAAGAGACCCAGTACTTC
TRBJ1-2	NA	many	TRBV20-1	CSANQGFAYGYTF	TGCAGTGCTAATCAGGGGTTTGCCTATGGCTACACCTTC
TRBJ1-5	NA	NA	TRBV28	CANSFGNQPQHF	TGTGCCAACAGTTTCGGCAATCAGCCCCAGCATTTT
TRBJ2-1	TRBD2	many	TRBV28	CASRTYGTMDEQFF	TGTGCCAGCAGGACCTACGGGACTATGGATGAGCAGTTCTTC
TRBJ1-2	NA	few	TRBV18	CASSPPPPVGYTF	TGTGCCAGCTCACCACCGCCCCCCGTAGGCTACACCTTC
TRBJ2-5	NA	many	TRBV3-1	CASSQVERPGTQYF	TGTGCCAGCAGCCAAGTGGAGCGGCCCGGGACCCAGTACTTC
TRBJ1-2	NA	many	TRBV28	CASRKSGSTNYGYTF	TGTGCCAGCAGAAAATCAGGCTCGACTAACTATGGCTACACCTTC
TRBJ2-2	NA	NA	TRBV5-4	CASSVAGHNTGELFF	TGTGCCAGCAGCGTGGCCGGGCACAACACCGGGGAGCTGTTTTTT
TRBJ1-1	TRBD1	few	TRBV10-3	CAIFDRGQGTEAFF	TGTGCCATCTTTGACAGGGGGCAGGGCACTGAAGCTTTCTTT
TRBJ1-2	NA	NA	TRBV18	CASSPQADYGYTF	TGTGCCAGCTCACCACAGGCGGACTATGGCTACACCTTC
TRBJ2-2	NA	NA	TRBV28	CASKGWDGELFF	TGTGCCAGCAAGGGGTGGGACGGGGAGCTGTTTTTT
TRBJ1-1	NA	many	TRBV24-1	CATSDSRTSENTEAFF	TGTGCCACCAGTGATTCCCGGACATCGGAGAACACTGAAGCTTTCTTT
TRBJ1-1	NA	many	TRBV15	CATGDGVGTEAFF	TGTGCCACCGGGGACGGGGTGGGCACTGAAGCTTTCTTT
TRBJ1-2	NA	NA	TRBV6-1	CASSPNRDNNGYTF	TGTGCCAGCAGTCCGAACCGGGACAATAATGGCTACACCTTC
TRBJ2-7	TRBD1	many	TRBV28	CASSNTGGLYEQYF	TGTGCCAGCAGTAATACAGGGGGGCTCTACGAGCAGTACTTC
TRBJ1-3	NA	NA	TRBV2	CASRGGIRSGNTIYF	TGTGCCAGCAGGGGGGGGATACGCTCTGGAAACACCATATATTTT
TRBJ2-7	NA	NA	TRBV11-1	CASSLVGIRGSSYEQYF	TGTGCCAGCAGCTTAGTAGGGATACGGGGAAGCTCCTACGAGCAGTACTTC
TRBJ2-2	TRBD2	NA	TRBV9	CASSAGLVVVGELFF	TGTGCCAGCAGCGCGGGACTAGTAGTAGTCGGGGAGCTGTTTTTT
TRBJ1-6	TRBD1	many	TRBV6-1	CASRPRGQDNSPLHF	TGTGCCAGCAGGCCGAGAGGACAGGATAATTCACCCCTCCACTTT
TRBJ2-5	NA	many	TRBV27	CASSFGPRGAQYF	TGTGCCAGCAGTTTCGGGCCCAGGGGGGCCCAGTACTTC
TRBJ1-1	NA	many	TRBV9	CASSIGTYEMDTEAFF	TGTGCCAGCAGCATAGGGACTTACGAAATGGACACTGAAGCTTTCTTT
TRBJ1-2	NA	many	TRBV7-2	CASSLAGGGADYGYTF	TGTGCCAGCAGCTTAGCGGGGGGAGGGGCCGACTATGGCTACACCTTC
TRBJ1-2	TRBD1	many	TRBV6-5	CASSSSGGANFGYTF	TGTGCCAGCAGTTCCTCAGGGGGCGCGAATTTTGGCTACACCTTC
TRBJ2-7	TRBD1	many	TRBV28	CASSPYLGQGSEEQYF	TGTGCCAGCAGTCCATATCTAGGACAGGGTTCTGAGGAGCAGTACTTC
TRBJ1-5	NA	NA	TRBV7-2	CASSLASNNQPQHF	TGTGCCAGCAGCTTAGCCTCGAACAATCAGCCCCAGCATTTT
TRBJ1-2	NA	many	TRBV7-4	CASSLAGTDDNGYTF	TGTGCCAGCAGCTTAGCAGGGACGGATGATAATGGCTACACCTTC
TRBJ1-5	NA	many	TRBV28	CASSPRGFPAQHF	TGTGCCAGCAGTCCTCGAGGGTTCCCGGCCCAGCATTTT